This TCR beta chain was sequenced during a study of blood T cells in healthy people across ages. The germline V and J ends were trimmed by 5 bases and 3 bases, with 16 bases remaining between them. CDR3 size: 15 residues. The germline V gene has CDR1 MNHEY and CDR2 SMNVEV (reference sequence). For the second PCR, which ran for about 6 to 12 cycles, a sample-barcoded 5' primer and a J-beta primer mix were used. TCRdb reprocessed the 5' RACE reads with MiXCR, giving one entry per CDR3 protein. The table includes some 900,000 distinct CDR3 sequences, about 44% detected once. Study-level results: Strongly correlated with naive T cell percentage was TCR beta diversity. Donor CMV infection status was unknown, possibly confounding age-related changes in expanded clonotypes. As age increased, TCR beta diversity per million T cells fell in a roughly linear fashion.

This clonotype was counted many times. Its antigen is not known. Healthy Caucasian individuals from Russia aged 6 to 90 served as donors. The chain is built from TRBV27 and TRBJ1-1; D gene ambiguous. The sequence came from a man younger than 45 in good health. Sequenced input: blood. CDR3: CASSPERTVDTEAFF. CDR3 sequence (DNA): TGTGCCAGCAGTCCAGAGCGGACCGTTGACACTGAAGCTTTCTTT.